Presented here are 24 T cell receptor beta chains from one specimen sequenced in a study of monozygotic twins with inflammatory bowel disease (dated 2019 in TCRdb). Library method: 5' RACE. Sequenced using an Illumina HiSeq 2500. One entry per CDR3 protein sequence results from the TCRdb reprocessing of the reads, with DNA left out. The table for this sample records approximately 380,000 distinct CDR3 sequences. The ten biggest clones cover around 2.6% of the sample. Source material: blood. The source of these receptors is a human donor with ulcerative colitis or Crohn's disease, or a healthy co-twin of an affected twin (not recorded which).

This chain joins TRBV12-3 or TRBV12-4 and TRBJ2-3; TCRdb designates TRBD1, a call that cannot be tested without DNA. This CDR3 spans 16 amino acids. Here the CDR3 reads CASTSFPGDGTDTQYF.

V and J are TRBV7-3 and TRBJ2-1; the D gene TCRdb calls, TRBD2, cannot be checked with no DNA. Germline CDR1 and CDR2: SGHTA and FQGTGA. This CDR3 has 15 residues. The CDR3 protein is CASSLRGALNNEQFF. The full variable domain, with the rest looked up from reference TRBV7-3 and TRBJ2-1, is GAGVSQTPSNKVTEKGKYVELRCDPISGHTALYWYRQSLGQGPEFLIYFQGTGAADDSGLPNDRFFAVRPEGSVSTLKIQRTERGDSAVYLCASSLRGALNNEQFFGPGTRLTVL.

The gene calls are TRBV29-1 and TRBJ1-2; TCRdb's D call, TRBD1, is unchecked because there is no DNA. The germline gives CDR1 SQVTM, CDR2 ANQGSEA. The CDR3 runs 14 residues. Here the CDR3 reads CSVERVLRAEGYTF.

V gene TRBV7-8 combines with J gene TRBJ2-2. CDR3 length equals 15 residues. Germline assignment: CDR1 SGHVS and CDR2 FQNEAQ. This CDR3 reads CASSLWLSDTGELFF. The full variable domain, its missing parts supplied by reference TRBV7-8 and TRBJ2-2, is GAGVSQSPRYKVAKRGQDVALRCDPISGHVSLFWYQQALGQGPEFLTYFQNEAQLDKSGLPSDRFFAERPEGSVSTLKIQRTQQEDSAVYLCASSLWLSDTGELFFGEGSRLTVL.

This chain connects TRBV4-1 to TRBJ1-2. The CDR3 sequence is 13 residues long. CDR1 is MGHRA, CDR2 YSYEKL, per germline. The chain's CDR3 is CASSQGVNYGYTF.

The chain combines TRBV20-1 with TRBJ2-3; TCRdb proposes TRBD1, but this gene call is untestable without DNA. CDR1 DFQATT and CDR2 SNEGSKA come from the germline V gene (reference sequence). The CDR3 covers 13 residues. The CDR3 loop is CSAYRTSTDTQYF.

The chain couples TRBV7-2 to TRBJ2-1; TCRdb gives TRBD2 as the D gene, but with no DNA this cannot be confirmed. The CDR3 consists of 16 residues. From germline, CDR1 is SGHTA and CDR2 FQGNSA. CDR3 protein: CASRRTSGGAGYEQFF.

The chain recombines TRBV12-3 or TRBV12-4 with TRBJ2-2; TCRdb's D gene call, TRBD1, goes unchecked for lack of DNA. The CDR3 contains 17 residues. CDR3 sequence: CASSRGGTGVRTGELFF.

The chain couples TRBV28 to TRBJ2-1; TCRdb selects TRBD1, and the lack of DNA leaves this call unchecked. This CDR3 contains 13 residues. In germline, CDR1 is MDHEN, CDR2 SYDVKM. CDR3: CASSLRAPGVSFF.

CDR3 protein: CASRLALAGGVRQFF. The chain uses TRBV12-3 or TRBV12-4 and TRBJ2-1; TCRdb gives TRBD2 as the D gene, but with no DNA this cannot be confirmed. CDR3 length: 15 amino acids.

The genes are TRBV3-1 and TRBJ2-2; the D call of TRBD2 rests on TCRdb alone, since no DNA is present to check it. This CDR3 is built from 18 residues. Germline CDR1 is LGHDT and CDR2 is YNNKEL (reference sequence). The CDR3 loop is CASSQGLAGGEYTGELFF.

V and J are TRBV2 and TRBJ2-7; TCRdb proposes TRBD1, but this gene call is untestable without DNA. Germline assignment: CDR1 SNHLY and CDR2 FYNNEI. This CDR3 comprises 14 residues. The CDR3 reads CASSPPVVSYEQYF.

The V and J genes are TRBV6-2 or TRBV6-3 and TRBJ1-5; TCRdb designates TRBD1, a call that cannot be tested without DNA. The CDR3 covers 15 residues. CDR1 and CDR2 (germline): MNHEY, SVGEGT. CDR3 loop: CASTPGGAGNQPQHF.

The chain joins TRBV29-1 to TRBJ2-3; TCRdb's D gene call, TRBD1, goes unchecked for lack of DNA. This CDR3 comprises 14 residues. The V gene's germline CDR1 is SQVTM and CDR2 ANQGSEA. This CDR3 reads CSVAPGQVSDTQYF.

The chain combines TRBV10-3 with TRBJ1-5. Germline V CDR1 and CDR2: ENHRY, SYGVKD. This CDR3 has 13 residues. The CDR3 sequence: CATLQAINQPQHF.

This chain joins TRBV6-6 and TRBJ2-7; TCRdb's D call, TRBD1, is unchecked because there is no DNA. The V gene's germline CDR1 is MNHNY and CDR2 SVGAGI (reference sequence). The CDR3 totals 14 residues. The CDR3 loop reads CASSSTGASYEQYF.

This sequence joins TRBV5-1 and TRBJ2-1; TCRdb picks TRBD2, but there is no DNA to check that call. The CDR3 has 16 residues. CDR1 is SGHRS and CDR2 is YFSETQ in the germline V gene. The CDR3 sequence is CASGLAPTSSYNEQFF.

The rearrangement joins TRBV7-3 to TRBJ2-2; absent DNA, TCRdb's TRBD1 call cannot be checked. The CDR3 totals 18 residues. Germline CDR1 is SGHTA and CDR2 is FQGTGA. The CDR3 protein is CASSSTRTGGLVTGELFF. Full variable domain (outside the CDR3, taken from reference TRBV7-3 and TRBJ2-2): GAGVSQTPSNKVTEKGKYVELRCDPISGHTALYWYRQSLGQGPEFLIYFQGTGAADDSGLPNDRFFAVRPEGSVSTLKIQRTERGDSAVYLCASSSTRTGGLVTGELFFGEGSRLTVL.

The rearrangement uses TRBV18 and TRBJ1-1. This CDR3 region has 17 residues. Germline-derived CDR1 and CDR2 are KGHSH and LQKENI. CDR3 protein: CASSPTGARRMNTEAFF. Together with reference TRBV18 and TRBJ1-1, the CDR3 gives the full variable domain: NAGVMQNPRHLVRRRGQEARLRCSPMKGHSHVYWYRQLPEEGLKFMVYLQKENIIDESGMPKERFSAEFPKEGPSILRIQQVVRGDSAAYFCASSPTGARRMNTEAFFGQGTRLTVV.

The V call is TRBV12-3 or TRBV12-4, the J call TRBJ1-5. This CDR3 has 14 amino acids. CDR3 amino acids: CASSFSDSNQPQHF.

The chain recombines TRBV12-3 or TRBV12-4 with TRBJ1-5; TCRdb's assignment of TRBD1 cannot be checked, as there is no DNA. The CDR3 has 15 amino acids. The CDR3 is CASRNRDRSYQPQHF.

CDR3 protein: CASSFRSNTALTEAFF. The chain has TRBV5-1 and TRBJ1-1. The CDR3 has 16 amino acids. CDR1 is SGHRS and CDR2 is YFSETQ in the germline V gene.

V usage is TRBV4-2 and J usage is TRBJ2-1; the TRBD1 assignment by TCRdb is unverifiable without DNA. The CDR3 runs to 16 residues. Germline CDR1 reads LGHNA; CDR2 reads YNFKEQ. The CDR3 reads CASSQGSGTGGYEQFF.

The CDR3 reads CASSPGLHSYEQYF. This rearrangement joins TRBV4-3 to TRBJ2-7; the TCRdb D gene call, TRBD2, has no DNA to confirm it. CDR1 and CDR2 from the germline V gene are LGHNA and YSLEER. CDR3 length: 14 residues.